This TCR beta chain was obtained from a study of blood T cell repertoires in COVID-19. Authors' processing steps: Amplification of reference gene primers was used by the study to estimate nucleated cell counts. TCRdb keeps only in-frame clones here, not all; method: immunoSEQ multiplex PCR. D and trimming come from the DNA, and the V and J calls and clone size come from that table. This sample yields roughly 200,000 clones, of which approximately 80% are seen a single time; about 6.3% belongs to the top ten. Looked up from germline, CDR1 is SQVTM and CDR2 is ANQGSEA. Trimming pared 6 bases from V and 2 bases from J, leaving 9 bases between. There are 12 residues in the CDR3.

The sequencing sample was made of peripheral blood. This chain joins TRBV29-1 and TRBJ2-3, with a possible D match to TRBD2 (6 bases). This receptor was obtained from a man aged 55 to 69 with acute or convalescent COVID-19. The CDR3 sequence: CSVGLYTDTQYF. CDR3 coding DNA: TGCAGCGTGGGACTTTACACAGATACGCAGTATTTT.